One and the same sample provided the 7 T cell receptor beta chains below, sequenced in a study of PD-1 blockade in classical Hodgkin lymphoma. As for time point: newly diagnosed, previously untreated cHL patient sample. Sequenced by immunoSEQ multiplex PCR; TCRdb stores in-frame clones only, minus some. Of over 60,000 clones in the sample, over 90% are singletons; the top ten hold about 2.6%. Sequenced material: peripheral blood mononuclear cells (PBMCs). Receptors were obtained from a human donor with classical Hodgkin lymphoma.

The chain employs TRBV7-2 and TRBJ2-7; no reliable D call. The V gene lost 5 bases and the J gene lost 4 bases, with 9 bases spanning the gap. This CDR3 contains 12 residues. Per germline, CDR1 SGHTA and CDR2 FQGNSA. The CDR3 bases are TGTGCCAGCAGCCCGCGCCAGTACGAGCAGTACTTC. Translating gives CASSPRQYEQYF.

This chain joins TRBV28 and TRBJ2-7, with 10 bases aligning to TRBD2. Germline V lookup: CDR1 MDHEN, CDR2 SYDVKM. The J segment lost 3 bases and the V segment lost 6 bases, leaving 8 bases of the junction unmatched. This CDR3 has 15 residues. The CDR3 protein is CASSPTSGNLYEQYF. In nucleotides, the CDR3 is TGTGCCAGCAGCCCAACTAGCGGGAATCTCTACGAGCAGTACTTC.

The V gene is TRBV7-9, the J gene TRBJ1-1; a weak D match, TRBD1 (5 bases). Germline CDR1 reads SEHNR; CDR2 reads FQNEAQ (reference sequence). The CDR3 has 14 amino acids. The V end was cut by 1 base, the J end by 2 bases, with 8 bases between. The DNA of the CDR3 is TGTGCCAGCAGCTTAGATCAGGGAAACACTGAAGCTTTCTTT. This gives the protein CASSLDQGNTEAFF.

The genes are TRBV6-1 and TRBJ2-7; D gene uncertain. This CDR3 has 14 amino acids. Germline CDR1 MNHNS, CDR2 SASEGT. V lost 6 bases and J lost 1, with 13 bases in between. The CDR3 is CASSQTRISYEQYF. CDR3 bases: TGTGCCAGCAGCCAAACCAGGATATCCTACGAGCAGTACTTC.

The chain recombines TRBV2 with TRBJ2-3; unclear D gene. There are 16 residues in the CDR3. Per the germline V gene, CDR1 is SNHLY and CDR2 is FYNNEI. Trimming removed 6 bases from V and 1 base from J, with 17 bases in between. The CDR3 sequence: CASRLTRRPRTDTQYF. In DNA, the CDR3 is TGTGCCAGCAGACTCACGCGGCGTCCCCGCACAGATACGCAGTATTTT.

J is TRBJ1-3 and V is TRBV11-2; D might be TRBD1 (5 bases). V was pared by 1 base and J by 9 bases, with 10 bases between. The CDR3 is 13 residues long. CDR1 is SGHAT and CDR2 is FQNNGV in the germline V gene. The CDR3 reads CASSLALGGTIYF. The CDR3 bases are TGTGCCAGCAGCTTAGCCCTGGGGGGCACCATATATTTT.

This rearrangement joins TRBV30 to TRBJ2-7; D possibly corresponds to TRBD2 (5 bases). The V end was cut by 3 bases, the J end by 6 bases, with 15 bases between. Germline V gives CDR1 GTSNPN, CDR2 SVGIG (reference sequence). The CDR3 loop spans 13 amino acids. DNA of the CDR3: TGTGCCTGGAGATCGCTAGCAAGTGGCGAGCAGTACTTC. Translated, it gives CAWRSLASGEQYF.